This TCR beta chain comes out of a study of shared clonotypes between healthy human individuals. This table comes from immunoSEQ multiplex PCR, and its TCRdb copy is limited to in-frame clones, with some not included. The sample holds roughly 700,000 clones, around 74% seen once. This CDR3 spans 12 amino acids. Germline CDR1 is MDHEN and CDR2 is SYDVKM. Trimming pared 7 bases from V and 6 bases from J, leaving 12 bases between. V gene TRBV28 combines with J gene TRBJ1-2, with unresolved D. Sequences were obtained from memory CD4+ T cells sorted from blood. Subset denoted: CD45RA-negative fraction. This receptor was identified in a woman aged 25 to 39 in good health. In DNA, the CDR3 is TGTGCCAGCATCAATGCAGCGAATGGCTACACCTTC. It is translated as CASINAANGYTF.